This T cell receptor (beta chain) was profiled in a study of T cells in Graves' hyperthyroidism and ophthalmopathy. Amplified regions were TCR beta CDR3 sequences from RNA transcripts. Carried out on the TCR CDR3, a first-round RT-PCR used the HTBI primer set. MiXCR, run by TCRdb on the multiplex PCR reads, gives a single entry per CDR3 protein. The sample includes around 430,000 distinct CDR3 sequences, just under 15% of them seen just once. This clonotype was counted many times. Antigen unknown. Germline V gene lookup returns CDR1 MDHEN and CDR2 SYDVKM. The CDR3 has 15 amino acids. Unmatched junction bases numbered 7, after V lost 6 bases and J lost 4 bases. Each diagnosis drew on symptoms, thyroxine, TRAb, thyroid ultrasound and orbital computed tomography findings. PBMCs stemmed from about 9.5 ml fresh peripheral blood. Study-level results: Also found in blood were most expanded thyroid clonotypes above 0.001. A median approximately 6.8 months before onset, the model predicted ophthalmopathy.

The V and J genes are TRBV28 and TRBJ2-7; TRBD2 matches at 12 bases. Sequencing was done on a sample of blood. The receptor's source is a woman aged 25 to 45 with Graves' hyperthyroidism. The CDR3 sequence: CASSSWTSGKYEQYF. The DNA for the CDR3 is TGTGCCAGCAGCTCCTGGACTAGCGGGAAGTACGAGCAGTACTTC.